One and the same sample provided the 23 T cell receptor beta chains below, sequenced in a study of cytomegalovirus exposure and HLA in healthy donors. The primer mix had 60 Vbeta and 13 Jbeta primers. The assay was immunoSEQ multiplex PCR, and TCRdb's table has in-frame clones only and misses some. The sample has around 140,000 clones; 75% to 80% are singletons. The sequenced material came from PBMCs. The receptors were gathered from a male donor in good health and CMV-seronegative.

The gene calls are TRBV19 and TRBJ2-2; maybe TRBD2 (6 bases). CDR1 and CDR2 (germline): LNHDA, SQIVND (reference sequence). This CDR3 spans 16 amino acids. Trimming removed 3 bases at V and 7 bases at J, with 18 bases between. CDR3 residues: CASSIFPREKDGELFF. Here the CDR3 DNA reads TGTGCCAGTAGTATCTTCCCTCGGGAGAAGGACGGGGAGCTGTTTTTT. Using reference TRBV19 and TRBJ2-2 for the parts outside the CDR3, the full variable domain is DGGITQSPKYLFRKEGQNVTLSCEQNLNHDAMYWYRQDPGQGLRLIYYSQIVNDFQKGDIAEGYSVSREKKESFPLTVTSAQKNPTAFYLCASSIFPREKDGELFFGEGSRLTVL.

The CDR3 DNA is TGTGCCAGCAGCCAAGTAGCCAGAAACACTGAAGCTTTCTTT. Protein: CASSQVARNTEAFF. V and J are TRBV4-2 and TRBJ1-1; unclear D gene. This CDR3 contains 14 residues. V lost 1 base and J 2 bases, leaving 8 bases between the germline ends. The germline V gene has CDR1 LGHNA and CDR2 YNFKEQ.

There are a few counts of this clone. The J gene is TRBJ1-6, the V gene TRBV7-9, with 7 bases matching TRBD1. J gave up 9 bases and V 10 bases, and 15 bases lay outside the gene matches. This CDR3 spans 15 amino acids. In germline, CDR1 is SEHNR, CDR2 FQNEAQ (reference sequence). CDR3 loop: CATRGWRQGGSPLHF. CDR3 in DNA: TGTGCCACCCGGGGGTGGAGGCAGGGGGGTTCACCCCTCCACTTT.

This clone occurred a few times. The rearrangement uses TRBV19 and TRBJ2-3, with 7 bases lining up with TRBD2. The length of the CDR3 is 16 residues. CDR1 LNHDA and CDR2 SQIVND come from the germline V gene (reference sequence). After removal of 6 bases from V and 1 base from J, the junction contained 10 bases not matched to a gene. In nucleotides, the CDR3 is TGTGCCAGTAGCCAATCGTGGGCGGGAGGCACAGATACGCAGTATTTT. Its translation is CASSQSWAGGTDTQYF. Combining the CDR3 with reference TRBV19 and TRBJ2-3 gives the whole variable domain DGGITQSPKYLFRKEGQNVTLSCEQNLNHDAMYWYRQDPGQGLRLIYYSQIVNDFQKGDIAEGYSVSREKKESFPLTVTSAQKNPTAFYLCASSQSWAGGTDTQYFGPGTRLTVL.

The rearrangement joins TRBV6-7 to TRBJ1-1; a weak D match, TRBD1 (6 bases). TRBV6-7 is an open reading frame whose function is uncertain. The CDR3 spans 13 residues. Trimming stripped 6 bases from V and 4 bases from J, with 12 bases between. In nucleotides, the CDR3 is TGTGCCAGCAGAACAGGGTTGGGCACTGAAGCTTTCTTT. This encodes CASRTGLGTEAFF.

This clone was counted only a few times. CDR3 in DNA: TGTGCCAGCAGCCCTGCGGGAGCCTACGAGCAGTACTTC. It specifies CASSPAGAYEQYF. The chain combines TRBV2 with TRBJ2-7; 7 bases map to TRBD2. V shed 6 bases and J 2 bases; nucleotides not matched to a gene: 4. CDR3 length equals 13 residues. Germline assignment: CDR1 SNHLY and CDR2 FYNNEI.

The CDR3 spells CASSQDLPGQGTYEQYF. The CDR3 DNA reads as TGCGCCAGCAGCCAAGATCTCCCCGGACAGGGGACCTACGAGCAGTACTTC. This chain joins TRBV4-1 and TRBJ2-7; 9 nucleotides agree with TRBD1. V lost 0 bases and J lost 2; bases outside the gene matches: 8. Germline V gene lookup returns CDR1 MGHRA and CDR2 YSYEKL. The CDR3 consists of 17 residues.

This clone was counted once. The rearrangement links TRBV5-1 to TRBJ2-7, with D possibly being TRBD2 (5 bases). This CDR3 region has 14 residues. Germline CDR1 SGHRS, CDR2 YFSETQ. The V and J ends lost 4 bases and 2 bases respectively, with 13 bases between them. CDR3 sequence (DNA): TGCGCCAGCAGCCAAAGCGGCAGCACCTACGAGCAGTACTTC. Amino acids: CASSQSGSTYEQYF.

The chain employs TRBV5-4 and TRBJ2-1; TRBD2 matches at 8 bases. In germline, CDR1 is SGHNT, CDR2 YYREEE (reference sequence). V shed 0 bases and J 1 base; nucleotides not matched to a gene: 0. The CDR3 runs to 15 residues. In DNA form, the CDR3 reads TGTGCCAGCAGCTTGGGCGGGGGGTCCTACAATGAGCAGTTCTTC. It yields the protein CASSLGGGSYNEQFF.

The gene calls are TRBV11-3 and TRBJ2-4; tentatively, D is TRBD2 (5 bases). The CDR3 has 13 amino acids. Germline-derived CDR1 and CDR2 are SGHNT and YENEEA. V lost 4 bases and J 7 bases, leaving 11 bases between the germline ends. In nucleotides, the CDR3 is TGTGCCAGCAGCTCCCCGAGGGAGAACATTCAGTACTTC. As protein: CASSSPRENIQYF.

The chain employs TRBV29-1 and TRBJ2-1; TRBD2 matches 8 bases. The length of the CDR3 is 13 residues. Germline loops: CDR1 SQVTM, CDR2 ANQGSEA. The V and J ends lost 3 bases and 5 bases, in that order; junction bases with no gene match: 3. The CDR3 nucleotides are TGCAGCGTTGAGGGACTAGACAACAATGAGCAGTTCTTC. The encoded protein is CSVEGLDNNEQFF.

The chain recombines TRBV4-2 with TRBJ2-1; TRBD2 matches at 7 bases. The CDR3 has 16 residues. V lost 2 bases to trimming and J lost 7 bases; unmatched junction nucleotides: 11. The germline CDR1 and CDR2 sequences are LGHNA and YNFKEQ. The CDR3 loop is CASSQYRAGKRNEQFF. DNA of the CDR3: TGTGCCAGCAGCCAATACCGAGCGGGGAAAAGGAATGAGCAGTTCTTC.

J is TRBJ2-1 and V is TRBV5-4, with 8 bases matching TRBD1. With 4 bases clipped from V and 7 bases from J, the junction kept 4 bases outside the gene matches. CDR1 and CDR2 from the germline V gene are SGHNT and YYREEE (reference sequence). This CDR3 has 13 amino acids. CDR3 protein: CASSGRTGNEQFF. The CDR3 nucleotides are TGTGCCAGCAGCGGCCGGACAGGGAATGAGCAGTTCTTC.

V and J are TRBV18 and TRBJ1-4; D is unclear. Trimming removed 3 bases from V and 3 bases from J, with 14 bases in between. The CDR3 loop spans 16 amino acids. Per germline, CDR1 KGHSH and CDR2 LQKENI. The CDR3 region is CASSPPGVRANEKLFF. CDR3 nucleotide sequence: TGTGCCAGCTCACCTCCTGGGGTGAGGGCTAATGAAAAACTGTTTTTT. The variable domain in full, with the rest retrieved from reference TRBV18 and TRBJ1-4, is NAGVMQNPRHLVRRRGQEARLRCSPMKGHSHVYWYRQLPEEGLKFMVYLQKENIIDESGMPKERFSAEFPKEGPSILRIQQVVRGDSAAYFCASSPPGVRANEKLFFGSGTQLSVL.

The V and J genes are TRBV18 and TRBJ2-5; the D gene is possibly TRBD1 (6 bases). The DNA end lines up better with TRBJ2-7; the J call may be wrong. From germline, CDR1 is KGHSH and CDR2 LQKENI. This CDR3 is built from 13 residues. The CDR3 reads CASSPVQGNEQYF. The CDR3 DNA is TGTGCCAGCTCACCAGTTCAGGGGAACGAGCAGTACTTC.

The chain employs TRBV5-1 and TRBJ1-1, with D perhaps TRBD1 (6 bases). The CDR3 is 14 amino acids. Germline V gene lookup returns CDR1 SGHRS and CDR2 YFSETQ. V was pared by 0 bases and J by 4 bases, with 10 bases between. The CDR3 nucleotides are TGCGCCAGCAGCTTGGGGGGGCAGGCCACTGAAGCTTTCTTT. Its protein is CASSLGGQATEAFF. The full variable domain, rest sourced from reference TRBV5-1 and TRBJ1-1, is KAGVTQTPRYLIKTRGQQVTLSCSPISGHRSVSWYQQTPGQGLQFLFEYFSETQRNKGNFPGRFSGRQFSNSRSEMNVSTLELGDSALYLCASSLGGQATEAFFGQGTRLTVV.

This clone was recorded once. The rearrangement uses TRBV10-2 and TRBJ2-7, with D possibly TRBD2 on 5 matching bases. Germline loops: CDR1 WSHSY, CDR2 SAAADI. The germline V and J ends were trimmed by 0 bases and 9 bases, with 9 bases remaining between them. The CDR3 extends over 12 amino acids. CDR3 bases: TGCGCCAGCAGTGAGTCGACTACTGTGCAGTACTTC. This codes for CASSESTTVQYF.

The rearrangement uses TRBV6-1 and TRBJ1-3; D unresolved. This CDR3 is built from 14 residues. Germline V gives CDR1 MNHNS, CDR2 SASEGT. The germline V and J ends were trimmed by 4 bases and 0 bases, with 7 bases remaining between them. The CDR3 nucleotides read TGTGCCAGCAGTGGCGGCAGCTCTGGAAACACCATATATTTT. Its protein is CASSGGSSGNTIYF.

The chain combines TRBV21-1 with TRBJ2-7; TRBD2, as called in the table, went unchecked against the DNA. TRBV21-1 is deemed a pseudogene. The CDR3 consists of 14 residues. CDR3 sequence: CAGSSRRGSYEQYF. The CDR3 DNA reads TGTGCCGGCAGCTCCAGGCGGGGCTCCTACGAGCAGTACTTC.

The rearrangement uses TRBV7-9 and TRBJ1-6; no firm D call. The CDR3 totals 16 residues. The ends were cut back, 2 bases at V and 7 bases at J, with 15 bases in the middle. Germline V gene sequence: CDR1 SEHNR, CDR2 FQNEAQ (reference sequence). CDR3 residues: CASSLPREGTNSPLHF. The DNA for the CDR3 is TGTGCCAGCAGCTTACCTCGGGAGGGTACGAATTCACCCCTCCACTTT. Complete variable domain (other parts from reference TRBV7-9 and TRBJ1-6): DTGVSQNPRHKITKRGQNVTFRCDPISEHNRLYWYRQTLGQGPEFLTYFQNEAQLEKSRLLSDRFSAERPKGSFSTLEIQRTEQGDSAMYLCASSLPREGTNSPLHFGNGTRLTVT.

The rearrangement joins TRBV19 to TRBJ2-7; D remains unclear. V shed 5 bases and J shed 3 bases, with 5 bases lying between them. Germline loops: CDR1 LNHDA, CDR2 SQIVND (reference sequence). CDR3 length: 11 amino acids. The CDR3: CASSSRYEQYF. The DNA of the CDR3 is TGTGCCAGTAGTTCGCGCTACGAGCAGTACTTC. Full variable domain (missing parts from reference TRBV19 and TRBJ2-7): DGGITQSPKYLFRKEGQNVTLSCEQNLNHDAMYWYRQDPGQGLRLIYYSQIVNDFQKGDIAEGYSVSREKKESFPLTVTSAQKNPTAFYLCASSSRYEQYFGPGTRLTVT.

The V and J genes are TRBV25-1 and TRBJ1-5, with TRBD1 identical over 7 bases. Germline loops: CDR1 MGHDK, CDR2 SYGVNS. There are 14 residues in the CDR3. The junction had 6 bases not matched to a gene; V was cut back by 6 bases and J by 4 bases. CDR3 sequence: CASSQTGNNQPQHF. The CDR3 DNA sequence: TGTGCCAGCAGCCAGACAGGGAATAATCAGCCCCAGCATTTT.

This rearrangement joins TRBV28 to TRBJ1-2; 9 nucleotides match TRBD1. Germline V gene sequence: CDR1 MDHEN, CDR2 SYDVKM. This CDR3 comprises 15 residues. Losses at the gene ends were 6 bases for V and 7 bases for J; bases not matched to a gene: 12. The DNA for the CDR3 is TGTGCCAGCAGCCCACGGGACAGGGCTTTTGGTGGCTACACCTTC. Protein: CASSPRDRAFGGYTF.